These 3 T cell receptor beta chains were sequenced from one sample in a study of T cells in Graves' hyperthyroidism and ophthalmopathy. TCR beta CDR3 regions were amplified from RNA. A first-round RT-PCR of the TCR CDR3 used the HTBI primer set. TCRdb re-analysed the multiplex PCR reads in MiXCR, keeping a single row per CDR3 protein. Among roughly 740,000 distinct CDR3 sequences listed, about 17% were seen once. Sequenced input: blood. Receptor source: a young man with Graves' hyperthyroidism.

The V gene is TRBV4-1, the J gene TRBJ2-2; TRBD2 agrees at 10 bases. Germline assignment: CDR1 MGHRA and CDR2 YSYEKL. The CDR3 contains 16 residues. Trimming at V came to 1 base and at J to 1 base, leaving 0 bases not matched to a gene. The CDR3 DNA reads TGCGCCAGCAGCCAAGTAGCGGGGGGGAACACCGGGGAGCTGTTTTTT. This encodes CASSQVAGGNTGELFF.

This clonotype has ten or more counts. As DNA, the CDR3 is TGCAGTGCTAGAACGCCGGGACAGGCAACCTACGAGCAGTACTTC. Translating it yields CSARTPGQATYEQYF. The rearrangement uses TRBV20-1 and TRBJ2-7; TRBD1 matches at 8 bases. The CDR3 runs to 15 residues. The V segment lost 2 bases and the J segment 2 bases; nucleotides outside the gene matches: 8. The germline gives CDR1 DFQATT, CDR2 SNEGSKA (reference sequence).

The table lists this clonotype with a count of one. V and J are TRBV10-2 and TRBJ2-7, with TRBD2 as a possible D gene (5 bases). CDR3 size: 14 residues. The germline gives CDR1 WSHSY, CDR2 SAAADI. Trimming took 8 bases from V and 0 from J, leaving 14 bases between them. Here the CDR3 reads CASGETGVSYEQYF. The CDR3, as DNA: TGCGCCAGCGGGGAGACCGGGGTCTCCTACGAGCAGTACTTC.